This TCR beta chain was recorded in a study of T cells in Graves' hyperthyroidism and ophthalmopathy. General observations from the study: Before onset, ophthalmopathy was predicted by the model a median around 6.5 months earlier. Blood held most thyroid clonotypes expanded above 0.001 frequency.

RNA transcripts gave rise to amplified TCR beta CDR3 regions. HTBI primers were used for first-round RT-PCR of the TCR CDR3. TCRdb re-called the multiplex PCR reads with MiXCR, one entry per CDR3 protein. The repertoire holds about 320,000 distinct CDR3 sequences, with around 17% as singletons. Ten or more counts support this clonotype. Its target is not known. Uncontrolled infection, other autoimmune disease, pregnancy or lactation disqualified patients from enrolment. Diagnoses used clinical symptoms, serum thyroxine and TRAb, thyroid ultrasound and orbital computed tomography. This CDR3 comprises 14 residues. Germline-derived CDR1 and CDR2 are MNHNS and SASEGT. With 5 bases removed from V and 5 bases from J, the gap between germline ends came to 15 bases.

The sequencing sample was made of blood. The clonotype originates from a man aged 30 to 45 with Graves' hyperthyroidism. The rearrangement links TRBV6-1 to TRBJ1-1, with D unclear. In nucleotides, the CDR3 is TGTGCCAGCAGTCCCTCCCCCAGGTGGACTGAAGCTTTCTTT. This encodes CASSPSPRWTEAFF.